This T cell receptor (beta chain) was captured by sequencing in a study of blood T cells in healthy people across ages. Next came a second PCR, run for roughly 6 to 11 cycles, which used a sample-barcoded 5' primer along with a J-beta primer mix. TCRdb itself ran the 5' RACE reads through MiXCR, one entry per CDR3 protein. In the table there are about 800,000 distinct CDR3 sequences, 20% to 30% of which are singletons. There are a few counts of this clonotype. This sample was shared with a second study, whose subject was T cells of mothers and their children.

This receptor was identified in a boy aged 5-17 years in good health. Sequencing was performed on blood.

CDR3 sequence reads: CSARSGNPDTIYF. CDR3 bases: TGCAGTGCTAGATCGGGGAATCCGGACACCATATATTTT. The genes are TRBV20-1 and TRBJ1-3; D gene ambiguous. CDR1 and CDR2 (germline): DFQATT, SNEGSKA (reference sequence). Trimming stripped 2 bases from V and 8 bases from J, with 13 bases between. The CDR3 sequence is 13 residues long.